These 2 T cell receptor beta chains were sequenced from one sample in a study of blood T cell repertoires in COVID-19. The assay was immunoSEQ multiplex PCR, and TCRdb's table has in-frame clones only and misses some. The table lists around 130,000 clones, roughly nine tenths of them singletons. Sequencing was carried out using peripheral blood. The origin of the receptors is a man aged 65-85 years with active or convalescent COVID-19.

The chain has TRBV3-1 (or the pseudogene TRBV3-2) and TRBJ2-5; 14 positions agree with TRBD2. Germline V gene lookup returns CDR1 LGHDT and CDR2 YNNKEL (reference sequence). The V and J ends lost 0 bases and 4 bases, in that order; junction bases with no gene match: 7. The CDR3 runs 18 residues. CDR3 protein: CASSQDPGLAGAGETQYF. DNA for the CDR3: TGTGCCAGCAGCCAAGATCCGGGACTAGCGGGAGCGGGAGAGACCCAGTACTTC.

V usage is TRBV28 and J usage is TRBJ1-5; maybe TRBD1 (5 bases). V was cut by 2 bases and J by 3 bases, with 11 bases left in between. Germline loops: CDR1 MDHEN, CDR2 SYDVKM. The CDR3 is 15 residues long. The CDR3 DNA sequence: TGTGCCAGCAGTTTAAGCTCAGGGCTCAATCAGCCCCAGCATTTT. Protein product: CASSLSSGLNQPQHF. The whole variable domain, remainder taken from reference TRBV28 and TRBJ1-5, is DVKVTQSSRYLVKRTGEKVFLECVQDMDHENMFWYRQDPGLGLRLIYFSYDVKMKEKGDIPEGYSVSREKKERFSLILESASTNQTSMYLCASSLSSGLNQPQHFGDGTRLSIL.